Shown below are 4 T cell receptor beta chains from a single sample sequenced in a study of tumor-infiltrating lymphocytes in primary liver carcinoma. Germline DNA was extracted alongside blood RNA, which was obtained from unsorted whole blood. Constant-region priming of approximately 500 ng total RNA yielded TCR beta cDNA. Employing slightly modified ARM-PCR, three nested multiplex PCR rounds were run, and these gave rise to the TCR beta libraries. It was with TRBV1-TRBV30 forward primers and a C-beta reverse primer that the first two PCR rounds were run, at approximately 9 cycles each. Via MiXCR, TCRdb re-called the multiplex PCR reads, giving one row per CDR3 protein. The sample has some 200,000 distinct CDR3 sequences; less than 70% are singletons. The sequenced sample was peripheral blood. The source is a woman aged 60-75 years with primary liver carcinoma and hepatitis B virus infection.

Remarks on this clonotype: This clone may be a read error of a much larger clone one base away. This chain uses TRBV6-6 with TRBJ1-1; a possible D gene is TRBD1 (5 bases). Germline CDR1 reads MNHNY; CDR2 reads SVGAGI (reference sequence). Trimming left V 8 bases short and J 1 base short, with 11 bases between. The CDR3 is made up of 13 amino acids. This CDR3 is CASGRARNTEAFF. The DNA of the CDR3 is TGTGCCAGCGGCAGGGCGCGGAACACTGAAGCTTTCTTT.

The chain recombines TRBV7-9 with TRBJ2-7; 9 nucleotides line up with TRBD2. The CDR3 contains 15 residues. The junction had 4 bases not matched to a gene; V was cut back by 3 bases and J by 1 base. The germline V gene encodes CDR1 SEHNR and CDR2 FQNEAQ (reference sequence). CDR3 sequence (DNA): TGTGCCAGCAGCTTGCGGACTAGCGTTTCCTACGAGCAGTACTTC. Amino acid sequence: CASSLRTSVSYEQYF.

Worth noting for this clonotype: Being one base from a much bigger clone, this may be a read error. The chain recombines TRBV12-3 or TRBV12-4 with TRBJ2-1; D possibly uses TRBD1 or TRBD2 (6 bases each). Trimming cost V 6 bases and J 7 bases, with 22 bases left between them. This CDR3 contains 16 residues. Here the CDR3 DNA reads TGTGCCAGCAGGGAGGTAGGAGGGGGGATTCGTAATGAGCAGTTCTTC. Translation: CASREVGGGIRNEQFF.

This clonotype was observed at least ten times. DNA for the CDR3: TGTGCCAGCAGCCAAACTGAAGCGGGGGGCTCCTACGAGCAGTACTTC. It translates to CASSQTEAGGSYEQYF. V usage is TRBV4-2 and J usage is TRBJ2-7, with 9 bases identical to TRBD2. Germline V CDR1 and CDR2: LGHNA, YNFKEQ. Germline trimming cut 2 bases from V and 0 bases from J; bases unmatched to any gene: 5. The CDR3 is made up of 16 amino acids.